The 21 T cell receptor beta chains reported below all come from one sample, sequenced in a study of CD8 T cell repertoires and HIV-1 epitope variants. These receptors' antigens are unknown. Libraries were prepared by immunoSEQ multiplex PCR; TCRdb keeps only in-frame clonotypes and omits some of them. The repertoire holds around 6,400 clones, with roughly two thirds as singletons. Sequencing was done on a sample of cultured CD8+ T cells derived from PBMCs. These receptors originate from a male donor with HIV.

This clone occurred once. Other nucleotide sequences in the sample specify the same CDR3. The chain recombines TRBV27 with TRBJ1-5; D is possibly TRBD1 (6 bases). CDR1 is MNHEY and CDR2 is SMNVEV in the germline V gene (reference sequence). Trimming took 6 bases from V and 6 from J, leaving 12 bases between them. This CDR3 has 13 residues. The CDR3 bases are TGTGCCAGCAGCCTGGGGGGCGGTCAGCCCCAGCATTTT. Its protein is CASSLGGGQPQHF.

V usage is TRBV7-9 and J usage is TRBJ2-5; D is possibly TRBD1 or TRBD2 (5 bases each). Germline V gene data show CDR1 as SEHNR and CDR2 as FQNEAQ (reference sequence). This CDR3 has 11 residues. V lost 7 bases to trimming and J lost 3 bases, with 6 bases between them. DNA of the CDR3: TGTGCCAGCATGGGGGAAGAGACCCAGTACTTC. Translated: CASMGEETQYF.

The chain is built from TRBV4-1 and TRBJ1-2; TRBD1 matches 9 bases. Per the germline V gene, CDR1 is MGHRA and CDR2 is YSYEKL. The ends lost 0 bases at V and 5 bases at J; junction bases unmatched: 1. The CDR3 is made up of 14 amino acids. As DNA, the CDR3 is TGCGCCAGCAGCCAAGAGGGACAGGGTTATGGCTACACCTTC. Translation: CASSQEGQGYGYTF.

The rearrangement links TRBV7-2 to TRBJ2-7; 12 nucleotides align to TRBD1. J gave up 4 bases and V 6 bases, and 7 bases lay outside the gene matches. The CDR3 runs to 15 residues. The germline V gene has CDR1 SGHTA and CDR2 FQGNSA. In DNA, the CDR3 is TGTGCCAGCAGAACCGGGACAGGGGGCGAGTACGAGCAGTACTTC. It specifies CASRTGTGGEYEQYF.

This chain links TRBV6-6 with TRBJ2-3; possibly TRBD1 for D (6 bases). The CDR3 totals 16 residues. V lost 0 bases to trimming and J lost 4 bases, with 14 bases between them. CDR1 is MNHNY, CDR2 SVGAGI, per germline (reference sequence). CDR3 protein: CASSYSRAGAADTQYF. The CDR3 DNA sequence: TGTGCCAGCAGTTACTCTAGGGCAGGGGCCGCAGATACGCAGTATTTT.

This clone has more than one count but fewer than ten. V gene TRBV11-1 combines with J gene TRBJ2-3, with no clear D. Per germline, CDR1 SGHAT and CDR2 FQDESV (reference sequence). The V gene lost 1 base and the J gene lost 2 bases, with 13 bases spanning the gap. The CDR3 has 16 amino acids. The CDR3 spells CASSLVPSLTTDTQYF. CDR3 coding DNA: TGTGCCAGCAGCTTAGTCCCTAGTCTTACCACAGATACGCAGTATTTT.

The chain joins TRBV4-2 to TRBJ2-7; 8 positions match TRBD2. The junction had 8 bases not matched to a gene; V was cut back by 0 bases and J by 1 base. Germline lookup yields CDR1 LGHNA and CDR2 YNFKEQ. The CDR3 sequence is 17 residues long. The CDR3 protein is CASSQDRGSGISYEQYF. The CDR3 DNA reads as TGTGCCAGCAGCCAAGATAGGGGTAGCGGGATATCCTACGAGCAGTACTTC.

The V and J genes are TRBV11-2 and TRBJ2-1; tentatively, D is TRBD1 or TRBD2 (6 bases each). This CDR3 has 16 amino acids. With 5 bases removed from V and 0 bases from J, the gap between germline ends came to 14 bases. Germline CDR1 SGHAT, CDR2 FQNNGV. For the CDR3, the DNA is TGTGCCAGCAGCCCTCTACGGGGGCCCTCCTACAATGAGCAGTTCTTC. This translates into CASSPLRGPSYNEQFF.

CDR3 sequence: CASSVVPSRMAQYF. CDR3 DNA: TGTGCCAGCAGCGTAGTCCCCTCCCGGATGGCGCAGTATTTT. The chain links TRBV9 to TRBJ2-3; D unresolved. CDR1 SGDLS and CDR2 YYNGEE come from the germline V gene. Trimming took off 0 bases at V and 10 bases at J, with 15 bases between the two ends. The CDR3 runs to 14 residues.

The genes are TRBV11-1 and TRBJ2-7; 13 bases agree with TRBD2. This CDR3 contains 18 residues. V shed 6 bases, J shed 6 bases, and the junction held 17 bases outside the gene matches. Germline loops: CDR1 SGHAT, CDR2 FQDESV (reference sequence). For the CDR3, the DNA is TGTGCCAGCAGTCTCACATCGACTAGCGGGGGGCCTTCTGGCGAGCAGTACTTC. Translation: CASSLTSTSGGPSGEQYF.

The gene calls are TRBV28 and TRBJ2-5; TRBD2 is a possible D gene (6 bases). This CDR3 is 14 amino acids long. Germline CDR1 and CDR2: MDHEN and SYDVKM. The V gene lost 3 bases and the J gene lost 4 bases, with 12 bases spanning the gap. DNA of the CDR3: TGTGCCAGCAGTTTCGGAGGGTCCCTAGAGACCCAGTACTTC. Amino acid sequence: CASSFGGSLETQYF. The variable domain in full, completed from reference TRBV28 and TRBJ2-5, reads DVKVTQSSRYLVKRTGEKVFLECVQDMDHENMFWYRQDPGLGLRLIYFSYDVKMKEKGDIPEGYSVSREKKERFSLILESASTNQTSMYLCASSFGGSLETQYFGPGTRLLVL.

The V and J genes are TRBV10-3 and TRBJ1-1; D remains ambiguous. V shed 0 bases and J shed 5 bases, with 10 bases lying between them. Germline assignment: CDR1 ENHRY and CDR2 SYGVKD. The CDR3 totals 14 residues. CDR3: CAISESVSGTEAFF. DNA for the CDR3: TGTGCCATCAGTGAGTCGGTTTCGGGTACTGAAGCTTTCTTT.

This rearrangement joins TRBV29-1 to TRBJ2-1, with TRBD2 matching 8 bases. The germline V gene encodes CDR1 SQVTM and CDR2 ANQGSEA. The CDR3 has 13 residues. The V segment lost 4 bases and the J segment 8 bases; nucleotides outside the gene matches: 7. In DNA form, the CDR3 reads TGCAGCGTTGTCAGCGGGAGTGTGGATGAGCAGTTCTTC. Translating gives CSVVSGSVDEQFF.

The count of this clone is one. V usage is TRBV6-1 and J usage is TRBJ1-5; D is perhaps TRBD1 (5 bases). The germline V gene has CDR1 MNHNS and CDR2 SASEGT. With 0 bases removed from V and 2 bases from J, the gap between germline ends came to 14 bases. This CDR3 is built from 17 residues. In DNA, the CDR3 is TGTGCCAGCAGTGAAGCGGCCTGGCAGGGAGGCAATCAGCCCCAGCATTTT. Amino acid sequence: CASSEAAWQGGNQPQHF.

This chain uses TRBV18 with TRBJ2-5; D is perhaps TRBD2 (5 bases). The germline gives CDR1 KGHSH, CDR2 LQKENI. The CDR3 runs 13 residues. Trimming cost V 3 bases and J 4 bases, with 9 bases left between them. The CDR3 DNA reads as TGTGCCAGCTCACCCACTAGGACAGAGACCCAGTACTTC. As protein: CASSPTRTETQYF.

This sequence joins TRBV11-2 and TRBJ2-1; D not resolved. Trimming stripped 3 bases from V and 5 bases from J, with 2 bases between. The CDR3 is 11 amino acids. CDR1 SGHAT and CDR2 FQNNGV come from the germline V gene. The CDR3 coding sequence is TGTGCCAGCAGCTTTCACAATGAGCAGTTCTTC. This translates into CASSFHNEQFF.

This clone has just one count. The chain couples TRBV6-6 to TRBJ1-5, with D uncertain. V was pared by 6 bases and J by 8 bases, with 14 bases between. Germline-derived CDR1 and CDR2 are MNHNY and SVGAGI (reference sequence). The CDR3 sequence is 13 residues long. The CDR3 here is CASSGRREEPQHF. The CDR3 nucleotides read TGTGCCAGCAGCGGTCGAAGGGAAGAGCCCCAGCATTTT.

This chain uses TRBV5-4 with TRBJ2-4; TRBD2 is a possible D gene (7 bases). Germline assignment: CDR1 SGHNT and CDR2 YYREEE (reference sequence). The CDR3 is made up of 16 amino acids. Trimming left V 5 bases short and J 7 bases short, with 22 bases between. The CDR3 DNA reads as TGTGCCAGCAGACAAAAAGGAGGGGGGGGATCGAACATTCAGTACTTC. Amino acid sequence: CASRQKGGGGSNIQYF.

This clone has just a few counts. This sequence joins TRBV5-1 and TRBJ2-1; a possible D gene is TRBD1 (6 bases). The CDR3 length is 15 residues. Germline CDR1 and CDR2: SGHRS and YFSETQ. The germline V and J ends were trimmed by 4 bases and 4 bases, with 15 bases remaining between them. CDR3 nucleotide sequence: TGCGCCAGCAGCCTCCGGGACCAGGGGTACAATGAGCAGTTCTTC. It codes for CASSLRDQGYNEQFF.

The CDR3 coding sequence is TGTGCCAGCAGTCGAACGACAGGGAGGTCTGAAGCTTTCTTT. Protein: CASSRTTGRSEAFF. The chain combines TRBV28 with TRBJ1-1; 7 bases match TRBD1. V lost 5 bases and J lost 6; bases outside the gene matches: 9. This CDR3 is built from 14 residues. The V gene's germline CDR1 is MDHEN and CDR2 SYDVKM.

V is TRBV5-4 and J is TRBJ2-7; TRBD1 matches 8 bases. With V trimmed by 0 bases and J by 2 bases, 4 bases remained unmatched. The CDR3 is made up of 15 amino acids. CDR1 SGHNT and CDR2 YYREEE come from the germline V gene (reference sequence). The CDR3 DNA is TGTGCCAGCAGCTTGGAGACAGGGGCAACCTACGAGCAGTACTTC. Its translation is CASSLETGATYEQYF.